This TCR beta chain derives from a study of OX40 agonist ivuxolimab in advanced cancers. Study-level points and caveats: CD8+ T cells showed, on average, more clonal expansion than CD4+ cells. Clonal expansion by week 6 occurred in CD4+ and CD8+ blood T cells (at 0.1 to 3.0 mg/kg).

The data were produced by immunoSEQ multiplex PCR, yet TCRdb's version contains in-frame clones alone and is incomplete. The sample lists some 66,000 clones, more than 70% occurring once. It was autoimmune disease history or systemic immunosuppression that excluded patients. Germline-derived CDR1 and CDR2 are MNHEY and SVGAGI. The CDR3 spans 13 residues. The V end lost 7 bases, the J end lost 1 base, and 10 bases lay between the germline ends. This clone came up once. What it recognizes is unknown. Material: CD4+ or CD8+ T cells sorted from blood, obtained in a trial of the OX40 agonist ivuxolimab. The chain is built from TRBV6-5 and TRBJ1-1; the D is unclear. The clonotype was recovered from an adult with an advanced solid tumor such as melanoma, head and neck, liver or kidney cancer. CDR3 bases: TGTGCCAGCAAGTCAGACGGGAACACTGAAGCTTTCTTT. Amino acid sequence: CASKSDGNTEAFF.